Following are 9 T cell receptor beta chains from one sample sequenced in a study of blood T cell repertoires in COVID-19. Profiled with immunoSEQ multiplex PCR; TCRdb holds only in-frame clones, not every one. The sample includes 60,000 to 95,000 clones, over 65% of them seen just once. The sample consisted of peripheral blood. Receptor source: a human donor with acute or convalescent COVID-19. The donor label of this sample is uncertain.

This clone has only one observation. The chain uses TRBV19 and TRBJ2-5, with D unresolved. This CDR3 region has 12 residues. The germline CDR1 and CDR2 sequences are LNHDA and SQIVND (reference sequence). Trimming cost V 2 bases and J 5 bases, with 6 bases left between them. CDR3 sequence (DNA): TGTGCCAGTAGTATATTCGGGGAGACCCAGTACTTC. Translated: CASSIFGETQYF.

V gene TRBV4-2 combines with J gene TRBJ2-6; no clear D. Per the germline V gene, CDR1 is LGHNA and CDR2 is YNFKEQ. Trimming left V 1 base short and J 0 bases short, with 4 bases between. The CDR3 totals 15 residues. In DNA, the CDR3 is TGTGCCAGCAGCCAAGTGCGCTCTGGGGCCAACGTCCTGACTTTC. This gives the protein CASSQVRSGANVLTF.

Comment on this clone: Other DNA sequences in this specimen translate into the identical CDR3. This sequence joins TRBV30 and TRBJ1-1; D is uncertain. V was clipped by 0 bases and J by 7 bases, with 9 bases between them. The length of the CDR3 is 12 residues. Germline loops: CDR1 GTSNPN, CDR2 SVGIG (reference sequence). As DNA, the CDR3 is TGTGCCTGGAGTGTAAGTTACGGTGAAGCTTTCTTT. It is translated as CAWSVSYGEAFF.

The genes are TRBV5-5 and TRBJ1-3, with D perhaps matching TRBD1 (6 bases). CDR1 is SGHKS and CDR2 is YYEKEE in the germline V gene (reference sequence). V dropped 6 bases and J dropped 0 bases, with 13 bases sitting between them. The length of the CDR3 is 15 residues. The CDR3: CASTAGVYSGNTIYF. CDR3 DNA sequence: TGTGCCAGCACCGCAGGGGTCTACTCTGGAAACACCATATATTTT.

This rearrangement joins TRBV11-2 to TRBJ2-1; tentative D call: TRBD2 (5 bases). This CDR3 spans 12 amino acids. Per the germline V gene, CDR1 is SGHAT and CDR2 is FQNNGV. V lost 8 bases and J lost 9, with 14 bases in between. Here the CDR3 DNA reads TGTGCCAGCGCGCCTTTGGGAGCTGAGCAGTTCTTC. This translates into CASAPLGAEQFF.

The chain employs TRBV24-1 and TRBJ2-6, with 8 nucleotides matching TRBD1. The CDR3 runs 18 residues. Germline CDR1 KGHDR, CDR2 SFDVKD. V gave up 5 bases and J gave up 0 bases; unmatched junction bases: 8. Here the CDR3 reads CATSGRAGQGSGANVLTF. CDR3 coding DNA: TGTGCCACCAGTGGACGTGCAGGACAGGGCTCTGGGGCCAACGTCCTGACTTTC.

A few counts support this clone. This chain links TRBV19 with TRBJ1-2; 8 nucleotides align to TRBD1. V lost 5 bases to trimming and J lost 3 bases; unmatched junction nucleotides: 8. The CDR3 is 15 amino acids. Germline assignment: CDR1 LNHDA and CDR2 SQIVND (reference sequence). The CDR3: CASSPRGRTDYGYTF. The CDR3 DNA reads TGTGCCAGTAGTCCCAGGGGGCGGACTGACTATGGCTACACCTTC.

There are a few counts of this clone. V and J are TRBV5-3 and TRBJ2-2, with TRBD2 identical over 8 bases. TRBV5-3 is recorded as an ORF, its role being uncertain. CDR3 length: 16 amino acids. J gave up 2 bases and V 4 bases, and 7 bases lay outside the gene matches. CDR3 protein: CARSRVTSANTGELFF. The CDR3 DNA follows: TGTGCCAGAAGCAGAGTGACTAGCGCCAACACCGGGGAGCTGTTTTTT.

In its sample, this clone was seen a few times. V and J are TRBV28 and TRBJ1-2; 9 bases fit TRBD1. The length of the CDR3 is 15 residues. The germline gives CDR1 MDHEN, CDR2 SYDVKM. With V trimmed by 3 bases and J by 8 bases, 10 bases remained unmatched. The CDR3 region is CASSFSQGAGKGYTF. CDR3 DNA: TGTGCCAGCAGTTTCTCACAGGGGGCGGGAAAGGGCTACACCTTC.